This is a list of T cell receptor beta chains from one sample in a study of T cells in Graves' hyperthyroidism and ophthalmopathy. TCRdb re-called the multiplex PCR reads through MiXCR, storing one row per CDR3 protein. The sample shows about 330,000 distinct CDR3 sequences, roughly 13% of them seen only once. Sequenced input: blood. The receptor set was obtained from a woman aged 40 to 50 with Graves' ophthalmopathy. Each CDR3 is given with its conserved first and last residue. D genes are given only for firm matches. Only part of the rows carry a size: once, few, many, or a class if the clone is expanded.

d_gene: TRBD2
abundance: few
j_gene: TRBJ2-1
v_gene: TRBV3-1
CDR3aa: CASSQEIGLVGNEQFF
CDR3nt: TGTGCCAGCAGCCAAGAGATTGGACTAGTTGGGAATGAGCAGTTCTTC

d_gene: .
abundance: many
j_gene: TRBJ2-1
v_gene: TRBV29-1
CDR3aa: CSSGRSNEQFF
CDR3nt: TGCAGCTCGGGACGGTCGAATGAGCAGTTCTTC

d_gene: .
abundance: .
j_gene: TRBJ1-6
v_gene: TRBV7-2
CDR3aa: CASSLPRLRSPLHF
CDR3nt: TGTGCCAGCAGCCTCCCCCGGCTCCGATCACCCCTCCACTTT

d_gene: .
abundance: many
j_gene: TRBJ1-5
v_gene: TRBV7-2
CDR3aa: CASSLIAGPNQPQHF
CDR3nt: TGTGCCAGCAGCTTAATTGCAGGGCCCAATCAGCCCCAGCATTTT

d_gene: .
abundance: many
j_gene: TRBJ1-2
v_gene: TRBV10-3
CDR3aa: CATRDNYGYTF
CDR3nt: TGTGCCACCCGGGACAACTATGGCTACACCTTC

d_gene: .
abundance: many
j_gene: TRBJ2-1
v_gene: TRBV14
CDR3aa: CASSQGTLIYNEQFF
CDR3nt: TGTGCCAGCAGCCAGGGGACCCTCATATACAATGAGCAGTTCTTC

d_gene: .
abundance: many
j_gene: TRBJ2-3
v_gene: TRBV14
CDR3aa: CASSPRPTSTDTQYF
CDR3nt: TGTGCCAGCAGTCCTAGACCAACCAGCACAGATACGCAGTATTTT

d_gene: TRBD2
abundance: few
j_gene: TRBJ2-3
v_gene: TRBV7-9
CDR3aa: CASSPRRERGGTDTQYF
CDR3nt: TGTGCCAGCAGCCCCCGCCGGGAGCGGGGGGGAACAGATACGCAGTATTTT

d_gene: .
abundance: .
j_gene: TRBJ2-5
v_gene: TRBV28
CDR3aa: CASSLLIATSGETQYF
CDR3nt: TGTGCCAGCAGTTTATTAATTGCTACTAGTGGGGAGACCCAGTACTTC

d_gene: .
abundance: .
j_gene: TRBJ2-2
v_gene: TRBV20-1
CDR3aa: CSARGQPGTTPTGELFF
CDR3nt: TGCAGTGCTAGAGGTCAACCCGGGACAACTCCTACTGGGGAGCTGTTTTTT

d_gene: TRBD1
abundance: many
j_gene: TRBJ1-2
v_gene: TRBV6-1
CDR3aa: CASSYRQGGYTF
CDR3nt: TGTGCCAGCAGTTACCGACAGGGGGGCTACACCTTC

d_gene: TRBD2
abundance: many
j_gene: TRBJ2-1
v_gene: TRBV7-9
CDR3aa: CASSISSGRDEQFF
CDR3nt: TGTGCCAGCAGCATCTCTAGCGGGAGGGATGAGCAGTTCTTC

d_gene: .
abundance: few
j_gene: TRBJ2-1
v_gene: TRBV5-1
CDR3aa: CASGMEYNEQFF
CDR3nt: TGCGCCAGCGGCATGGAGTACAATGAGCAGTTCTTC

d_gene: .
abundance: .
j_gene: TRBJ1-1
v_gene: TRBV13
CDR3aa: CASSPQKGEAFF
CDR3nt: TGTGCCAGCAGCCCCCAGAAAGGTGAAGCTTTCTTT